This T cell receptor (beta chain) originates from a study of cytomegalovirus exposure and HLA in healthy donors. General observations from the study: Most TCR sequences proved rare, with some public TCRs found in many donors.

A note on this clone: What it binds is unknown.

Here immunoSEQ multiplex PCR was the method, and the copy in TCRdb shows in-frame clones only, minus some. This repertoire shows 150,000 to 200,000 clones, about 90% found once; its top ten account for 10%. Germline CDR1 is SGHTA and CDR2 is FQGNSA. The CDR3 runs 13 residues. V dropped 0 bases and J dropped 6 bases, with 9 bases sitting between them. Sequenced sample: PBMCs. The rearrangement uses TRBV7-2 and TRBJ2-7, with D perhaps matching TRBD2 (6 bases). The clonotype comes from a woman between 18 and 29 years old in good health and CMV-seropositive. The CDR3 DNA follows: TGTGCCAGCAGCTTAGCCGGGAGTTTCGAGCAGTACTTC. The encoded protein is CASSLAGSFEQYF.